The rows below give T cell receptor beta chains drawn from one sample of a study of shared clonotypes between healthy human individuals. The assay was immunoSEQ multiplex PCR, and TCRdb's table has in-frame clones only and misses some. The data contain 1 million to 1.2 million clones, about 72% of them seen just once; the ten biggest clones take up roughly 0.82%. The material sequenced was memory CD4+ T cells from PBMCs. These receptor sequences come from a man between 18 and 29 years old in good health. Some clones in this sample may be carry-over from other donors' samples. Both conserved end residues are part of each CDR3. The D gene is left open where the match is weak. Some rows mark clone size as missing; the rest say once, few, many or name a class of expanded clone.

d_call j_call clone_size v_call cdr3_aa cdr3_nt
. TRBJ2-7 . TRBV11-1 CASSLARLDSAYEQYF TGTGCCAGCAGCTTAGCGCGTCTGGACAGCGCCTACGAGCAGTACTTC
TRBD1 TRBJ1-2 . TRBV14 CASSQTGYGYTF TGTGCCAGCAGCCAGACAGGGTATGGCTACACCTTC
. TRBJ2-4 . TRBV18 CASSTEAGASKNIQYF TGTGCCAGCTCAACCGAGGCCGGGGCTTCAAAAAACATTCAGTACTTC
. TRBJ1-4 . TRBV7-6 CASSLPYEKLFF TGTGCCAGCAGCTTACCGTATGAAAAACTGTTTTTT
. TRBJ1-4 . TRBV28 CASSLYGQIATNEKLFF TGTGCCAGCAGTTTATACGGACAGATTGCAACTAATGAAAAACTGTTTTTT
. TRBJ2-7 . TRBV10-1 CASSVRGAGYEQYF TGCGCCAGCAGCGTGAGGGGTGCTGGCTACGAGCAGTACTTC
TRBD1 TRBJ1-4 . TRBV18 CASSPGTGATNEKLFF TGTGCCAGCTCACCCGGGACAGGGGCAACTAATGAAAAACTGTTTTTT
. TRBJ2-7 many TRBV6-5 CASSSSPGLSLNLRYF TGTGCCAGCAGTTCGAGCCCCGGACTATCATTGAACTTGAGGTACTTC
TRBD1 TRBJ2-5 . TRBV9 CASSADRGAQYF TGTGCCAGCAGCGCCGACAGGGGGGCCCAGTACTTC
. TRBJ2-1 . TRBV5-4 CASSLLPTADQGQFF TGTGCCAGCAGCCTCCTCCCCACGGCGGACCAAGGGCAGTTCTTC
. TRBJ2-5 . TRBV29-1 CSVEDRGRETQYF TGCAGCGTTGAAGATCGAGGGAGAGAGACCCAGTACTTC
. TRBJ2-7 . TRBV30 CAWSGVGHFYEQYF TGTGCCTGGAGTGGCGTGGGCCATTTCTACGAGCAGTACTTC
TRBD1 TRBJ2-4 . TRBV27 CASGALDRVAKNIQYF TGTGCCAGCGGAGCCCTGGACAGGGTGGCCAAAAACATTCAGTACTTC
TRBD1 TRBJ2-1 . TRBV5-1 CASSPTGTGKYNEQFF TGCGCCAGCAGCCCTACCGGGACAGGCAAGTACAATGAGCAGTTCTTC
. TRBJ1-4 . TRBV5-1 CASSLASPTNEKLFF TGCGCCAGCAGCTTGGCCAGCCCAACTAATGAAAAACTGTTTTTT
. TRBJ1-3 . TRBV18 CASSPAGTGRGNTIYF TGTGCCAGCTCACCAGCAGGGACGGGACGGGGAAACACCATATATTTT
. TRBJ1-2 . TRBV9 CASSATGKKNYGYTF TGTGCCAGCAGCGCAACAGGGAAGAAAAACTATGGCTACACCTTC
. TRBJ2-7 . TRBV6-5 CASRKRQFYEQYF TGTGCCAGCAGAAAGCGACAGTTCTACGAGCAGTACTTC
TRBD1 TRBJ2-7 few TRBV28 CASSSYSGTGGYEQYF TGTGCCAGCAGTTCCTATTCCGGGACAGGGGGATACGAGCAGTACTTC
. TRBJ2-3 . TRBV12-5 CASGSGVGTDTQYF TGTGCTAGTGGGTCCGGGGTAGGGACAGATACGCAGTATTTT
. TRBJ1-1 . TRBV2 CASTLQGSNTEAFF TGTGCCAGCACTCTACAGGGTTCGAACACTGAAGCTTTCTTT
. TRBJ2-5 . TRBV6-5 CASSPTPRTETQYF TGTGCCAGCAGCCCGACCCCACGAACGGAGACCCAGTACTTC
TRBD1 TRBJ2-5 . TRBV6-6 CASGRGQGQETQYF TGTGCCAGCGGGAGGGGACAGGGCCAAGAGACCCAGTACTTC
. TRBJ2-7 once TRBV28 CASSFEGTLYEQYF TGTGCCAGCAGTTTTGAGGGCACCCTCTACGAGCAGTACTTC
. TRBJ2-1 . TRBV5-5 CASSLEASSPLRQFF TGTGCCAGCAGCTTGGAGGCTTCCAGCCCCCTCCGGCAGTTCTTC
. TRBJ1-2 . TRBV2 CASSSTVSYGYTF TGTGCCAGCAGCTCCACAGTTTCCTATGGCTACACCTTC
TRBD1 TRBJ2-7 few TRBV6-5 CASSYADRVDVYEQYF TGTGCCAGCAGTTACGCGGACAGGGTGGACGTCTACGAGCAGTACTTC
. TRBJ1-2 . TRBV30 CAWSVSGGNYGYTF TGTGCCTGGAGTGTTTCGGGAGGGAACTATGGCTACACCTTC
TRBD2 TRBJ2-1 . TRBV4-1 CASSQWTSGRSYNEQFF TGCGCCAGCAGCCAATGGACTAGCGGGAGAAGCTACAATGAGCAGTTCTTC
TRBD2 TRBJ2-3 . TRBV19 CASSPIAGSYTDTQYF TGTGCCAGTAGTCCAATAGCGGGATCCTACACAGATACGCAGTATTTT
TRBD2 TRBJ2-5 . TRBV6-5 CASRASGQETQYF TGTGCCAGCCGGGCTAGCGGGCAAGAGACCCAGTACTTC
. TRBJ1-5 . TRBV9 CASSPGTNQPQHF TGTGCCAGCAGCCCTGGGACAAATCAGCCCCAGCATTTT
TRBD1 TRBJ2-2 . TRBV5-1 CASSPQTGGSTGELFF TGCGCCAGCAGCCCCCAAACAGGGGGCTCGACCGGGGAGCTGTTTTTT
. TRBJ1-2 few TRBV19 CASSKEMGGYTF TGTGCCAGTAGTAAGGAGATGGGTGGCTACACCTTC
. TRBJ1-4 . TRBV4-1 CASSQSQGLGNEKLFF TGCGCCAGCAGCCAAAGCCAGGGTTTGGGTAATGAAAAACTGTTTTTT
. TRBJ1-5 . TRBV19 CASSLGGARQPQHF TGTGCCAGTAGCCTAGGGGGGGCGAGACAGCCCCAGCATTTT
. TRBJ1-4 . TRBV5-1 CASSSGHVATNEKLFF TGCGCCAGCAGCTCTGGACATGTTGCAACTAATGAAAAACTGTTTTTT
. TRBJ2-7 . TRBV10-3 CAIRGAGPDSSYEQYF TGTGCCATCAGGGGAGCGGGTCCTGACAGCTCCTACGAGCAGTACTTC
TRBD2 TRBJ2-7 . TRBV6-5 CASSSQREGPKDEQYF TGTGCCAGCAGTTCACAGCGGGAGGGCCCAAAGGACGAGCAGTACTTC
. TRBJ1-6 once TRBV27 CASSARETKMASPLHF TGTGCCAGCAGTGCCCGGGAAACCAAAATGGCTTCACCCCTCCACTTT
. TRBJ1-2 . TRBV18 CASSPSMVGYGYTF TGTGCCAGCTCACCAAGCATGGTGGGCTATGGCTACACCTTC
. TRBJ2-1 . TRBV19 CASSALSPLYNEQFF TGTGCCAGTAGTGCCCTAAGCCCCCTCTACAATGAGCAGTTCTTC
TRBD2 TRBJ2-7 . TRBV14 CASSLGLAGTYEQYF TGTGCCAGCAGCCTAGGACTAGCGGGAACCTACGAGCAGTACTTC
TRBD1 TRBJ2-5 . TRBV4-3 CASSQEVGTGFGETQYF TGCGCCAGCAGCCAAGAGGTCGGGACAGGGTTTGGGGAGACCCAGTACTTC
TRBD2 TRBJ2-1 . TRBV28 CASTSPRTSGSNEQFF TGTGCCAGCACCTCCCCCCGCACTAGCGGGAGTAATGAGCAGTTCTTC
. TRBJ2-5 . TRBV7-9 CASSTGATQYF TGTGCCAGCAGCACGGGGGCGACCCAGTACTTC
TRBD1 TRBJ2-6 . TRBV27 CASSSRTGPSGANVLTF TGTGCCAGCAGTTCCCGGACAGGACCTTCTGGGGCCAACGTCCTGACTTTC
. TRBJ1-2 . TRBV28 CATYPGQWIGYTF TGTGCCACCTACCCGGGACAATGGATTGGCTACACCTTC
. TRBJ1-4 . TRBV7-9 CASQGGREKLFF TGTGCCAGCCAGGGAGGCAGGGAAAAACTGTTTTTT
. TRBJ2-2 . TRBV15 CATSRDSAANTGELFF TGTGCCACCAGCAGAGATTCGGCTGCTAACACCGGGGAGCTGTTTTTT
TRBD1 TRBJ1-1 few TRBV5-1 CASSGTGTAEAFF TGCGCCAGCAGCGGGACAGGGACTGCTGAAGCTTTCTTT
TRBD1 TRBJ2-5 . TRBV9 CASSQDRGGETQYF TGTGCCAGCAGCCAAGACAGGGGCGGAGAGACCCAGTACTTC
TRBD1 TRBJ2-6 . TRBV18 CASSDQGAGANVLTF TGTGCCAGCTCAGATCAGGGGGCTGGGGCCAACGTCCTGACTTTC
. TRBJ2-5 . TRBV15 CATSRAAGPKETQYF TGTGCCACCAGCAGAGCCGCCGGGCCCAAGGAGACCCAGTACTTC
. TRBJ2-2 . TRBV19 CASRGGDLNTGELFF TGTGCCAGCCGCGGTGGAGACCTGAACACCGGGGAGCTGTTTTTT